This TCR beta chain was sequenced for a study of blood T cell repertoires in COVID-19. Background on the study: Researchers got acute and convalescent COVID-19 samples from the United States, Italy and Spain. T cells, B-cell-depleted T cells, or PBMCs provided the cDNA or gDNA that served as material.

Study processing details: Amplified reference gene primers provided the basis for estimating nucleated cell counts. Sequencing was performed with immunoSEQ multiplex PCR; in TCRdb, only in-frame clones are kept and a portion is missing. V and J calls and clone size are copied from that table; D and trimming were computed from the DNA. The sample includes some 200,000 clones, under 85% of them seen just once. V was pared by 4 bases and J by 4 bases, with 21 bases between. Germline assignment: CDR1 MGHRA and CDR2 YSYEKL. The CDR3 has 17 residues. The clonotype originates from a woman aged 40 to 50 with acute or convalescent COVID-19. The sample consisted of peripheral blood. The genes are TRBV4-1 and TRBJ2-3, with D possibly TRBD1 on 5 matching bases. CDR3 sequence (DNA): TGCGCCAGCAGCCGGGAATCTCGACAGTTCGTTCCAGATACGCAGTATTTT. This gives the protein CASSRESRQFVPDTQYF.